This T cell receptor (beta chain) was captured in a study of blood T cell dynamics during melanoma immunotherapy. Libraries were prepared by immunoSEQ multiplex PCR; TCRdb keeps only in-frame clonotypes and omits some of them. The repertoire holds 7,500 to 10,000 clones, with about 85% as singletons. Regarding time point: week 3, after first cycle of checkpoint inhibitor. Prior systemic cancer therapy, immunosuppressant use and other active malignancies excluded patients. This CDR3 is 16 amino acids long. V gave up 4 bases and J gave up 2 bases, with 15 bases separating them. From germline, CDR1 is SGHVS and CDR2 FQNEAQ.

The chain links TRBV7-8 to TRBJ1-5, with D possibly TRBD1 on 6 matching bases. The source is a human donor with melanoma. Sequencing used blood, obtained from a patient treated with checkpoint blockade. The CDR3 sequence: CASSSEQGRGNQPQHF. CDR3 in DNA: TGTGCCAGCAGCTCGGAACAGGGAAGGGGCAATCAGCCCCAGCATTTT.